This is a list of T cell receptor beta chains from one sample in a study of T cells in Graves' hyperthyroidism and ophthalmopathy. Each CDR3 protein is one row after TCRdb ran MiXCR on the multiplex PCR reads. The table has a few hundred thousand distinct CDR3 sequences, 13% seen once. Sequencing was done on a sample of blood. The source of these receptors is a woman between 18 and 29 years old with Graves' hyperthyroidism. Each CDR3 is given with its conserved first and last residue. The order of the fields is clone size, V gene, J gene, D gene, CDR3 DNA, CDR3 protein. A D gene is named only where the DNA matches it firmly. The listing skips clone size in some rows; elsewhere it reads once, few, many or a size class.

few	TRBV19	TRBJ2-3	.	TGTGCCAGTAGTATCGAAGCGAGCACAGATACGCAGTATTTT	CASSIEASTDTQYF
many	TRBV11-1	TRBJ2-1	.	TGTGCCAGCAGCCCCGACAATGAGCAGTTCTTC	CASSPDNEQFF
many	TRBV12-3/TRBV12-4	TRBJ1-5	TRBD1	TGTGCCAGCACCTGGACAGGGGGCAATCAGCCCCAGCATTTT	CASTWTGGNQPQHF
many	TRBV12-3/TRBV12-4	TRBJ2-3	TRBD2	TGTGCCAGCAGTTCGTTAGCGGGGGCCAACACAGATACGCAGTATTTT	CASSSLAGANTDTQYF
many	TRBV28	TRBJ2-7	TRBD2	TGTGCCAGCAACTACCCCGGGGGGGGATCCTACGAGCAGTACTTC	CASNYPGGGSYEQYF
many	TRBV29-1	TRBJ1-2	.	TGCAGCGTTGAAGGTACGACAGCGTCGGACCACTATGGCTACACCTTC	CSVEGTTASDHYGYTF
many	TRBV20-1	TRBJ2-5	.	TGCAGTGCTATATTCCAAGAGACCCAGTACTTC	CSAIFQETQYF
few	TRBV9	TRBJ1-2	.	TGTGCCAGCAGCGTAGAGGCAGCAGGCTATGGCTACACCTTC	CASSVEAAGYGYTF
many	TRBV6-2/TRBV6-3	TRBJ1-1	.	TGTGCCAGCCTCCGTGGGGACAAGATGAACACTGAAGCTTTCTTT	CASLRGDKMNTEAFF
many	TRBV9	TRBJ2-3	.	TGTGCCAGCAGCCCACACGGGACCGTTAGCACAGATACGCAGTATTTT	CASSPHGTVSTDTQYF
many	TRBV6-1	TRBJ2-7	.	TGTGCCAGCAGTCCCTTGTGGGTGAACGAGCAGTACTTC	CASSPLWVNEQYF
many	TRBV18	TRBJ1-3	.	TGTGCCAGCTCGCCCAGCCAGGACAGTGGTGGAAACACCATATATTTT	CASSPSQDSGGNTIYF
.	TRBV14	TRBJ1-1	TRBD1	TGTGCCAGCAGCCAAACACAGGGGGTTATTGTAGCTTTCTTT	CASSQTQGVIVAFF
many	TRBV28	TRBJ2-2	TRBD1	TGTGCCAGCAGTTCCACCCTGGACAGGGGGCTTAAGGCCGGGGAGCTGTTTTTT	CASSSTLDRGLKAGELFF
many	TRBV27	TRBJ1-3	.	TGTGCCAGCAGTTTACTGGGGGGAAACACCATATATTTT	CASSLLGGNTIYF
many	TRBV28	TRBJ1-1	TRBD1	TGTGCCAGCAGTTCATACCGGACAGGGGCGAACACTGAAGCTTTCTTT	CASSSYRTGANTEAFF
.	TRBV7-9	TRBJ1-3	.	TGCGCCAGCAGCTTGGAGGCGGTTAATCGGGCCGGAAACACCATATATTTT	CASSLEAVNRAGNTIYF
many	TRBV11-2	TRBJ2-1	.	TGTGCCAGCAGCCCCGTGAGGGGGAGCGACCACAATGAGCAGTTCTTC	CASSPVRGSDHNEQFF
.	TRBV9	TRBJ1-4	.	TGTGCCAGCAGCGTAGTCCCAACTAATGAAAAACTGTTTTTT	CASSVVPTNEKLFF
many	TRBV27	TRBJ2-3	.	TGTGCCAGCAAAAGGGGTGATACGCAGTATTTT	CASKRGDTQYF
many	TRBV5-6	TRBJ1-2	TRBD1	TGTGCCAGCAGCTTGGACAGGGGGTATGGCTACACCTTC	CASSLDRGYGYTF
many	TRBV7-6	TRBJ2-1	.	TGTGCCAGCAGCAAATTAGGGACGGCAGAACCTATGGACGATGAGCAGTTCTTC	CASSKLGTAEPMDDEQFF
many	TRBV27	TRBJ2-3	TRBD2	TGTGCCAGCAGTTTGTTGGTGGGACTAGCGGGAGCCCCAGGGGATACGCAGTATTTT	CASSLLVGLAGAPGDTQYF
many	TRBV30	TRBJ1-1	.	TGTGCCTGGAGGAGGGTTATGAACACTGAAGCTTTCTTT	CAWRRVMNTEAFF
many	TRBV18	TRBJ2-7	.	TGTGCCAGCTCACCACCGGGTCCACAGCGATCGTACGAGCAGTACTTC	CASSPPGPQRSYEQYF
.	TRBV9	TRBJ1-2	.	TGTGCCAGCAGCGTAACAGGCACGGGAGCCTACTATGGCTACACCTTC	CASSVTGTGAYYGYTF
few	TRBV4-1	TRBJ1-1	.	TGCGCCAGCAGCCAAGATCGGGGGGCCATGAACACTGAAGCTTTCTTT	CASSQDRGAMNTEAFF
many	TRBV28	TRBJ1-6	.	TGTGCCAGCAGTTTACACTCCCAGGACACGATGGATTCACCCCTCCACTTT	CASSLHSQDTMDSPLHF